This T cell receptor beta chain came from a study of blood T cell repertoires in COVID-19. Study-level information: Sites in the United States, Italy and Spain provided acute and convalescent COVID-19 samples.

After removal of 3 bases from V and 1 base from J, the junction contained 4 bases not matched to a gene. Looked up from germline, CDR1 is SGDLS and CDR2 is YYNGEE. This CDR3 comprises 15 residues. This clone was detected once. Assay used: immunoSEQ multiplex PCR; TCRdb lists only in-frame clones, some missing. The repertoire holds 200,000 to 250,000 clones, with 70% to 90% as singletons. Participants reported their clinical history, and cohort assignment relied on those reports. The chain recombines TRBV9 with TRBJ2-3, with 8 bases identical to TRBD2. The sequenced sample consisted of PBMCs or T cells enriched from blood (not recorded which). The source of this sequence is a woman aged 50 to 60 with acute COVID-19. The CDR3 DNA is TGTGCCAGCAGCGCCGCGGGAGGAGGCACAGATACGCAGTATTTT. It yields the protein CASSAAGGGTDTQYF.